This is a list of T cell receptor beta chains from one sample in a study of blood T cell repertoires in COVID-19. Assay used: immunoSEQ multiplex PCR; TCRdb lists only in-frame clones, some missing. The data contain roughly 150,000 clones, approximately 88% of them singletons. Sequencing used PBMCs or T cells enriched from blood (not recorded which). The receptors originated from a man between 65 and 85 years old who had been exposed to COVID-19. Both conserved end residues are part of each CDR3. A D gene is named only where the DNA matches it firmly.

v_call d_call cdr3_aa
TRBV18 NA CASSPPWTGSYNEQFF
TRBV1 NA CTSSQAWISDRGRHQPQHF
TRBV7-9 TRBD2 CASVPGLAQHRRFF
TRBV5-1 NA CASSLVSGINEKLFF
TRBV2 NA CASSVGLASNQPQHF
TRBV4-3 TRBD1 CASSQEGQGTEAFF
TRBV12-5 NA CASGPFRETQYF
TRBV9 TRBD1 CASSASGQDYNEQFF
TRBV7-2 NA CASSLGGEKLFF
TRBV6-4 NA CASNPSLDSNYGYTF
TRBV7-2 NA CASSSGPPAGYGYTF
TRBV29-1 NA CSVANHNSPLHF
TRBV7-9 TRBD1 CASSSRDRGRNEQYF
TRBV30 NA CAWNRTPNEQYF
TRBV5-6 TRBD1 CASSYQGQGNTEAFF
TRBV7-2 TRBD1 CASSRDRQSEKLFF
TRBV6-5 TRBD2 CASSYSGLAAYNEQFF
TRBV28 NA CASSSGQNNSPLHF
TRBV5-1 NA CASSLRTESYNEQFF
TRBV13 NA CASSLGAGLTDTQYF
TRBV7-9 TRBD1 CASSARGRDTQYF
TRBV29-1 TRBD1 CSVWTGESYNEQFF
TRBV6-5 TRBD1 CASRGQGLVGYTF
TRBV30 NA CAFDSGVFSTEAFF
TRBV13 TRBD2 CASSSSGRALIGETQYF
TRBV7-6 NA CASSLQGRGGANVLTF
TRBV6-5 NA CASGPAPWGQPQHF
TRBV9 TRBD1 CASSARTGNTGELFF
TRBV6-2/TRBV6-3 NA CASSYPGQNNSPLHF
TRBV24-1 NA CATSDGGRDTQYF
TRBV7-2 NA CASSFRGVSEQYF
TRBV30 TRBD1 CAWSVSWDREWGEKLFF
TRBV11-2 TRBD1 CASSLLRDRGRNEQFF
TRBV6-2/TRBV6-3 NA CASSPGASGWTEAFF
TRBV24-1 NA CATSDAGSRAYTQYF
TRBV11-2 NA CASRQTVWGRDYGYTF
TRBV5-4 TRBD1 CASSLVGQGVPDTQYF
TRBV19 TRBD2 CASRLAGVRTGELFF
TRBV28 NA CASSILEKETQYF
TRBV6-2/TRBV6-3 TRBD2 CASSYLVVAGVPGELFF
TRBV6-6 NA CASSYSGMNTEAFF
TRBV15 NA CATSRDRGKGTDTQYF
TRBV7-9 NA CASSSIRGWPEAFF
TRBV5-5 TRBD1 CASSLGRQGGQEKLFF
TRBV2 TRBD1 CASSEGQGVYNEQFF
TRBV18 NA CASSRPGTEAFF
TRBV27 NA CASSLQGSNEQYF
TRBV7-8 NA CASSLVVRGMNTEAFF
TRBV18 NA CASSQRTVGEQYF
TRBV7-9 NA CASSLGGGSYNEQFF
TRBV7-9 NA CASSPYQGLNTEAFF
TRBV3-1/TRBV3-2 TRBD1 CASSLGTGLNYGYTF
TRBV5-1 TRBD1 CASSPDWDRTVNSNQPQHF